These 7 T cell receptor beta chains were all obtained from the same sample, sequenced in a study. TCRdb reprocessed the 5' RACE reads via MiXCR and lists one record per CDR3 protein. The sample includes tens of thousands of distinct CDR3 sequences, roughly 30% seen only once; the top ten take roughly 1.9%. The sequencing input was naive CD4+ T cells sorted from blood. Indicated subset: naive CD4+ T cells, CD4+CD45RA+CD25-. These receptors all come from a female donor with breast cancer.

This clonotype has a handful of counts. The V call is TRBV6-5, the J call TRBJ1-6; D may be TRBD1 (6 bases). This CDR3 comprises 16 residues. V was cut by 5 bases and J by 11 bases, with 22 bases left in between. In germline, CDR1 is MNHEY, CDR2 SVGAGI. The CDR3 DNA follows: TGTGCCAGCAGTCAACCACCTCTAACAGGGCCAACACCCCTCCACTTT. Translated, it gives CASSQPPLTGPTPLHF.

This clonotype was seen repeatedly, ten times or more. The V gene is TRBV4-1, the J gene TRBJ2-1; 7 bases are shared with TRBD2. Germline-derived CDR1 and CDR2 are MGHRA and YSYEKL. CDR3 size: 15 residues. V shed 1 base and J 4 bases; nucleotides not matched to a gene: 4. For the CDR3, the DNA is TGCGCCAGCAGCCAAGCAGCGGGGTTGTACAATGAGCAGTTCTTC. Encoded protein: CASSQAAGLYNEQFF.

This clonotype has at least ten counts. The chain recombines TRBV7-2 with TRBJ2-5; D is ambiguous. The CDR3 spans 14 residues. Trimming stripped 0 bases from V and 3 bases from J, with 8 bases between. From germline, CDR1 is SGHTA and CDR2 FQGNSA. CDR3 sequence reads: CASSLASWEETQYF. For the CDR3, the DNA is TGTGCCAGCAGCTTAGCGTCGTGGGAAGAGACCCAGTACTTC.

This clonotype was counted ten times or more. The chain has TRBV5-1 and TRBJ1-3; D gene unclear. The germline gives CDR1 SGHRS, CDR2 YFSETQ. The length of the CDR3 is 13 residues. Between the trimmed V and J ends, which lost 4 bases and 0 bases, there was a span of 5 bases. CDR3 loop: CASSRLSGNTIYF. The CDR3 nucleotides read TGCGCCAGCAGCAGGCTCTCTGGAAACACCATATATTTT.

The V call is TRBV12-3 or TRBV12-4, the J call TRBJ2-1; a possible D gene is TRBD2 (6 bases). V gave up 9 bases and J gave up 3 bases, with 12 bases separating them. CDR3 length equals 13 residues. CDR3 sequence reads: CASQEGNYNEQFF. The CDR3, as DNA: TGTGCCAGTCAGGAGGGAAACTACAATGAGCAGTTCTTC.

In the case of this clonotype: One end of the junction does not line up with germline, which may come from a read error. In DNA, the CDR3 is TGTGCCAGCAGCTTAGCCCCGGGGGTAGCCTACGATGAGCAGTTCTTC. The encoded protein is CASSLAPGVAYDEQFF. This chain uses TRBV7-9 with TRBJ2-1; TRBD2 is a possible D gene (6 bases). The CDR3 spans 16 residues. Germline loops: CDR1 SEHNR, CDR2 FQNEAQ (reference sequence).

This clonotype is medium-sized in the sample. CDR3 sequence (DNA): TGTGCCAGCAGCTTAACCCCGGGATGGGAAACTTTCTTT. Amino acids: CASSLTPGWETFF. The chain combines TRBV7-3 with TRBJ1-1; D uncertain. CDR1 is SGHTA and CDR2 is FQGTGA in the germline V gene. The CDR3 consists of 13 residues. V lost 0 bases, J lost 12 bases, and 14 bases lay in between. The complete variable domain, with remaining parts taken from reference TRBV7-3 and TRBJ1-1, reads GAGVSQTPSNKVTEKGKYVELRCDPISGHTALYWYRQSLGQGPEFLIYFQGTGAADDSGLPNDRFFAVRPEGSVSTLKIQRTERGDSAVYLCASSLTPGWETFFGQGTRLTVV.